This T cell receptor (beta chain) was recorded in a study of cytomegalovirus exposure and HLA in healthy donors. Regarding this clone: Its matching antigen is unknown.

Germline trimming cut 1 base from V and 5 bases from J; bases unmatched to any gene: 11. The CDR3 spans 17 residues. CDR1 is SGHNT and CDR2 is YYREEE in the germline V gene (reference sequence). The PCR employed 60 Vbeta primers together with 13 Jbeta primers. Measured with immunoSEQ multiplex PCR; TCRdb has only the in-frame clones, and not every one. Altogether 150,000 to 200,000 clones are present, around 87% being singletons, with the ten largest covering about 1.7%. Study-level points and caveats: Prior analysis indicated that the majority of TCR beta V segments exhibited productivity approximately 90% or approximately 30% of the time. The dataset shows that most TCR sequences were rare, while some public TCRs occurred in many donors. A few V segments could not be told apart, such as TRBV6-2 and TRBV6-3, and were left out.

V is TRBV5-4 and J is TRBJ1-1, with 10 bases fitting TRBD1. The receptor was derived from a young woman in good health and CMV-seronegative. Sequenced: PBMCs. CDR3 nucleotide sequence: TGTGCCAGCAGCTTGATGAGGGGGACAGGGGTTCTTACTGAAGCTTTCTTT. Its protein product is CASSLMRGTGVLTEAFF.